These 18 T cell receptor beta chains share one sample of origin, sequenced in a study of neurological immune-mediated disorders. One entry per CDR3 protein, called by TCRdb with MiXCR from the 5' RACE reads. The sample yields approximately 26,000 distinct CDR3 sequences, about 3.5% seen once. Sequenced input: PBMCs. Every receptor here comes from a young woman with multiple sclerosis.

This clonotype was recorded at least ten times. This chain uses TRBV5-1 with TRBJ1-5; 7 nucleotides align to TRBD1. The junction had 2 bases not matched to a gene; V was cut back by 2 bases and J by 3 bases. Germline CDR1 SGHRS, CDR2 YFSETQ. The CDR3 covers 14 residues. CDR3 loop: CASSFGTANQPQHF. CDR3 sequence (DNA): TGCGCCAGCAGCTTTGGGACAGCCAATCAGCCCCAGCATTTT. The full variable domain, with the rest looked up from reference TRBV5-1 and TRBJ1-5, is KAGVTQTPRYLIKTRGQQVTLSCSPISGHRSVSWYQQTPGQGLQFLFEYFSETQRNKGNFPGRFSGRQFSNSRSEMNVSTLELGDSALYLCASSFGTANQPQHFGDGTRLSIL.

About this clonotype itself: A much larger clone sits a single nucleotide away, making a read error possible. This chain connects TRBV12-3 or TRBV12-4 to TRBJ1-6; the D is unclear. The CDR3 runs to 13 residues. V was clipped by 6 bases and J by 13 bases, with 16 bases between them. The CDR3 coding sequence is TGTGCCAGCAGCCCAGGAAATGCCGCGCCCCTCCACTTT. This encodes CASSPGNAAPLHF.

There are many counts of this clonotype. The rearrangement uses TRBV29-1 and TRBJ1-1; D possibly corresponds to TRBD1 (6 bases). V lost 7 bases, J lost 3 bases, and 24 bases lay in between. Germline CDR1 is SQVTM and CDR2 is ANQGSEA. The CDR3 sequence is 16 residues long. CDR3 sequence (DNA): TGCAGCGGGAGGGGGTCGTCGCCGGGCCTCTACACTGAAGCTTTCTTT. Translation gives CSGRGSSPGLYTEAFF.

This clonotype was detected ten times or more. The chain carries TRBV10-3 and TRBJ1-5; D remains ambiguous. Germline V gene data show CDR1 as ENHRY and CDR2 as SYGVKD. Trimming removed 1 base from V and 3 bases from J, with 7 bases in between. This CDR3 has 14 amino acids. CDR3 protein: CAISELGDNQPQHF. CDR3 nucleotide sequence: TGTGCCATCAGTGAGTTAGGAGACAATCAGCCCCAGCATTTT.

This clonotype was counted at least ten times. The V call is TRBV20-1, the J call TRBJ2-5, with 8 nucleotides matching TRBD1. This CDR3 is 13 amino acids long. CDR1 and CDR2 (germline): DFQATT, SNEGSKA (reference sequence). V was pared by 8 bases and J by 4 bases, with 9 bases of the junction left unmatched. The CDR3 loop reads CSTDRGNRETQYF. The CDR3 DNA is TGCAGTACAGACAGGGGAAATCGAGAGACCCAGTACTTC.

This clonotype has at least ten counts. The V and J genes are TRBV20-1 and TRBJ1-5; 8 bases map to TRBD1. Trimming cost V 2 bases and J 3 bases; bases outside gene matches: 6. The CDR3 is 15 residues long. Germline V lookup: CDR1 DFQATT, CDR2 SNEGSKA (reference sequence). CDR3 amino acids: CSARRTGSDNQPQHF. The DNA for the CDR3 is TGCAGTGCTAGAAGGACAGGGAGCGACAATCAGCCCCAGCATTTT.

This clonotype appeared many times. V usage is TRBV5-5 and J usage is TRBJ2-1; 7 nucleotides match TRBD2. The V segment lost 3 bases and the J segment 8 bases; nucleotides outside the gene matches: 11. The CDR3 consists of 15 residues. Germline loops: CDR1 SGHKS, CDR2 YYEKEE (reference sequence). The chain's CDR3 is CASSSVSGVVYEQFF. For the CDR3, the DNA is TGTGCCAGCAGCTCCGTCAGCGGGGTAGTTTATGAGCAGTTCTTC.

This clonotype was counted many times. The chain employs TRBV29-1 and TRBJ2-7; D remains unclear. Germline CDR1 reads SQVTM; CDR2 reads ANQGSEA. The CDR3 is 11 amino acids. The V and J ends lost 3 bases and 4 bases respectively, with 7 bases between them. The CDR3 reads CSVDTGYEQYF. The CDR3 nucleotides read TGCAGCGTTGATACGGGTTACGAGCAGTACTTC.

At least ten counts were recorded for this clonotype. The chain recombines TRBV7-9 with TRBJ2-1; the D is unclear. V lost 0 bases and J 6 bases, leaving 6 bases between the germline ends. Germline V CDR1 and CDR2: SEHNR, FQNEAQ (reference sequence). There are 13 residues in the CDR3. DNA of the CDR3: TGTGCCAGCAGCTTAGCGCAAGGCAATGAGCAGTTCTTC. Amino acid sequence: CASSLAQGNEQFF.

Ten or more counts support this clonotype. The chain employs TRBV7-2 and TRBJ2-2; 8 bases map to TRBD2. The CDR3 is 18 residues long. The germline CDR1 and CDR2 sequences are SGHTA and FQGNSA. The junction had 9 bases not matched to a gene; V was cut back by 2 bases and J by 1 base. CDR3 residues: CASSLRSRGGRNTGELFF. CDR3 nucleotides: TGTGCCAGCAGCTTACGTTCACGGGGGGGAAGGAACACCGGGGAGCTGTTTTTT.

There are many counts of this clonotype. The V call is TRBV20-1, the J call TRBJ2-7; 8 bases map to TRBD1. The length of the CDR3 is 14 residues. The V segment lost 6 bases and the J segment 3 bases; nucleotides outside the gene matches: 10. CDR1 and CDR2 (germline): DFQATT, SNEGSKA (reference sequence). This CDR3 is CSADPGQVVYEQYF. The DNA of the CDR3 is TGCAGTGCAGATCCGGGACAGGTTGTCTACGAGCAGTACTTC.

This clonotype came up many times. This sequence joins TRBV5-1 and TRBJ1-1; TRBD1 aligns across 11 bases. This CDR3 spans 14 amino acids. After removal of 4 bases from V and 5 bases from J, the junction contained 4 bases not matched to a gene. CDR1 is SGHRS and CDR2 is YFSETQ in the germline V gene. Here the CDR3 reads CASSPDRGRTEAFF. The DNA of the CDR3 is TGCGCCAGCAGCCCGGACAGGGGGCGGACTGAAGCTTTCTTT.

This clonotype appeared many times. A much larger clone sits a single nucleotide away, making a read error possible. J is TRBJ1-2 and V is TRBV4-3, with D hard to call. The CDR3 is 14 amino acids. The V gene lost 4 bases and the J gene lost 2 bases, with 11 bases spanning the gap. The germline gives CDR1 LGHNA, CDR2 YSLEER. The CDR3 DNA sequence: TGCGCCAGCAGCCGTTGGGGAAAGAACTATGGCTACACCTTC. Translated, it gives CASSRWGKNYGYTF.

The table lists this clonotype with many counts. The J gene is TRBJ2-7, the V gene TRBV20-1, with D perhaps matching TRBD1 (6 bases). The CDR3 has 14 residues. V lost 4 bases and J lost 1, with 14 bases in between. CDR1 DFQATT and CDR2 SNEGSKA come from the germline V gene (reference sequence). The CDR3 nucleotides read TGCAGTGCTACCAGACAGGCCTTTTCCTACGAGCAGTACTTC. Translated, it gives CSATRQAFSYEQYF.

This clonotype was counted at least ten times. The chain uses TRBV14 and TRBJ2-3; 7 bases are shared with TRBD2. V shed 3 bases, J shed 3 bases, and the junction held 0 bases outside the gene matches. There are 13 residues in the CDR3. Germline values: CDR1 SGHDN, CDR2 FVKESK. CDR3 region: CASSQGLTDTQYF. CDR3 nucleotides: TGTGCCAGCAGCCAGGGACTAACAGATACGCAGTATTTT.

This clonotype showed up many times. The chain joins TRBV6-2 or TRBV6-3 to TRBJ2-4, with 8 bases aligning to TRBD2. This CDR3 is built from 14 residues. Germline CDR1 reads MNHEY; CDR2 reads SVGEGT. V dropped 2 bases and J dropped 8; count of bases not matched to a gene: 5. CDR3 DNA sequence: TGTGCCAGCAGTTACACCGGGAGGGGGGACATTCAGTACTTC. It is translated as CASSYTGRGDIQYF.

There are many counts of this clonotype. CDR3 sequence: CSARNPAASGYTGELFF. The CDR3 DNA is TGCAGTGCTAGAAACCCGGCCGCTAGCGGCTACACCGGGGAGCTGTTTTTT. The gene calls are TRBV20-1 and TRBJ2-2; 7 bases fit TRBD2. Germline-derived CDR1 and CDR2 are DFQATT and SNEGSKA (reference sequence). V was clipped by 2 bases and J by 3 bases; unmatched bases: 12. CDR3 size: 17 residues.

This clonotype qualifies as medium-sized. This chain uses TRBV9 with TRBJ2-3; the D gene is possibly TRBD2 (5 bases). V lost 2 bases and J 6 bases, leaving 10 bases between the germline ends. This CDR3 contains 13 residues. Germline V lookup: CDR1 SGDLS, CDR2 YYNGEE. As DNA, the CDR3 is TGTGCCAGCAGCGTGAGGGCCGGCGATACGCAGTATTTT. Translated, it gives CASSVRAGDTQYF.